These T cell receptor beta chains were read from a single sample in a study of blood T cells in healthy people across ages. Each CDR3 protein gets one entry after TCRdb re-called the 5' RACE reads with MiXCR. The sample records some 1,500,000 distinct CDR3 sequences, 35% to 45% being singletons. Sequenced input: blood. These receptors were collected from a woman aged 18-35 years in good health. Both conserved end residues are part of each CDR3. Fields, in order: J gene, clone size, D gene, V gene, CDR3 DNA, CDR3 protein. The D gene is left open where the match is weak. Expanded clones get a size class; other rows say once, few or many, or leave the size out.

J gene: TRBJ1-6; clone size: -; D gene: -; V gene: TRBV7-2; CDR3 DNA: TGTGCCAGCAGCTTAGCGGGGACAAGGGACCTCCACTTT; CDR3 protein: CASSLAGTRDLHF
J gene: TRBJ1-1; clone size: -; D gene: -; V gene: TRBV4-3; CDR3 DNA: TGCGCCAGCAGCCAAGGAATTGGGCAGTCTCGCACTGAAGCTTTCTTT; CDR3 protein: CASSQGIGQSRTEAFF
J gene: TRBJ2-5; clone size: few; D gene: -; V gene: TRBV7-2; CDR3 DNA: TGTGCCAGCAGCTACAACAGAAGGGCCTCAACAGAGACCCAGTACTTC; CDR3 protein: CASSYNRRASTETQYF
J gene: TRBJ2-7; clone size: few; D gene: -; V gene: TRBV5-1; CDR3 DNA: TGCGCCAGCAGCTTGGTTGTAAACAGTCGGGACGAGCAGTACTTC; CDR3 protein: CASSLVVNSRDEQYF
J gene: TRBJ2-3; clone size: few; D gene: TRBD1; V gene: TRBV29-1; CDR3 DNA: TGCAGCGTTGCCCCCGACAGGGGCGAGACAGATACGCAGTATTTT; CDR3 protein: CSVAPDRGETDTQYF
J gene: TRBJ1-1; clone size: few; D gene: -; V gene: TRBV7-7; CDR3 DNA: TGTGCTAGCAGCTTAGAGAGTGGCACTGAAGCTTTCTTT; CDR3 protein: CASSLESGTEAFF
J gene: TRBJ2-1; clone size: -; D gene: -; V gene: TRBV24-1; CDR3 DNA: TGTGCCACCAGTGACCCCCAATTACTGAACAATGAGCAGTTCTTC; CDR3 protein: CATSDPQLLNNEQFF
J gene: TRBJ2-7; clone size: -; D gene: -; V gene: TRBV7-2; CDR3 DNA: TGCGCCACCATGGGGACGCCGAGTGACCTCTACAATGAGCAGTACTTC; CDR3 protein: CATMGTPSDLYNEQYF
J gene: TRBJ2-4; clone size: -; D gene: -; V gene: TRBV30; CDR3 DNA: TGTGCCTGGAGCGTACGGGGATCCTTAGCCAAAAACATTCAGTACTTC; CDR3 protein: CAWSVRGSLAKNIQYF
J gene: TRBJ2-1; clone size: -; D gene: TRBD1; V gene: TRBV3-1; CDR3 DNA: TGTGCCGGCAGCTCCCGGACAGGTGAGCAGTTCTTC; CDR3 protein: CAGSSRTGEQFF
J gene: TRBJ1-3; clone size: -; D gene: TRBD1; V gene: TRBV24-1; CDR3 DNA: TGTGCCACCAGTCCGGCACAGGGGGGGAACACCATATATTTT; CDR3 protein: CATSPAQGGNTIYF
J gene: TRBJ2-7; clone size: -; D gene: TRBD2; V gene: TRBV7-9; CDR3 DNA: TGTGCCAGCAGCTTAATCCTAGCGGGACGGAACGAGCAGTACTTC; CDR3 protein: CASSLILAGRNEQYF
J gene: TRBJ2-7; clone size: once; D gene: TRBD1; V gene: TRBV2; CDR3 DNA: TGTGCCAGCAGGCGGAACAGGGGGTATGAGCAGTACTTC; CDR3 protein: CASRRNRGYEQYF
J gene: TRBJ2-7; clone size: -; D gene: -; V gene: TRBV18; CDR3 DNA: TGTGCCAGCTCACAGTGGGGATACGAGCAGTACTTC; CDR3 protein: CASSQWGYEQYF
J gene: TRBJ2-7; clone size: -; D gene: -; V gene: TRBV7-8; CDR3 DNA: TGTGCCAGCAGCCTATCGATGGCGGCGTACGAGCAGTACTTC; CDR3 protein: CASSLSMAAYEQYF
J gene: TRBJ2-2; clone size: -; D gene: TRBD2; V gene: TRBV2; CDR3 DNA: TGTGCCAGGAAGCGGGGAAACACCGGGGAGCTGTTTTTT; CDR3 protein: CARKRGNTGELFF
J gene: TRBJ2-2; clone size: -; D gene: TRBD2; V gene: TRBV7-3; CDR3 DNA: TGTGCCAGCAGCACCTCCGGGACTAGCACCGGGGAGCTGTTTTTT; CDR3 protein: CASSTSGTSTGELFF
J gene: TRBJ1-1; clone size: -; D gene: -; V gene: TRBV7-9; CDR3 DNA: TGTGCCAGCAGCTTACGGGGGACCCCCCCTGAAGCTTTCTTT; CDR3 protein: CASSLRGTPPEAFF
J gene: TRBJ1-5; clone size: few; D gene: -; V gene: TRBV20-1; CDR3 DNA: TGCAGTGCTAGTTACTCGATGACCCAGCCCCAGCATTTT; CDR3 protein: CSASYSMTQPQHF
J gene: TRBJ2-5; clone size: few; D gene: -; V gene: TRBV28; CDR3 DNA: TGTGCCAGCAGTACTGTAGCAGAGACCCAGTACTTC; CDR3 protein: CASSTVAETQYF
J gene: TRBJ2-1; clone size: few; D gene: -; V gene: TRBV7-2; CDR3 DNA: TGTGCCAGCAGCTTGTGGAGTAGCTCCTACAATGAGCAGTTCTTC; CDR3 protein: CASSLWSSSYNEQFF
J gene: TRBJ2-2; clone size: -; D gene: -; V gene: TRBV12-3/TRBV12-4; CDR3 DNA: TGTGCCAGCACGGCTGGTCCCCACACCGGGGAGCTGTTTTTT; CDR3 protein: CASTAGPHTGELFF
J gene: TRBJ2-5; clone size: -; D gene: TRBD1; V gene: TRBV29-1; CDR3 DNA: TGCAGCGTTGAATGGACAGGGCGGGGAGAGACCCAGTACTTC; CDR3 protein: CSVEWTGRGETQYF
J gene: TRBJ2-1; clone size: -; D gene: -; V gene: TRBV7-9; CDR3 DNA: TGTGCCAGCAGCTTAGCGGGGCGGCCGTCCTACAATGAGCAGTTCTTC; CDR3 protein: CASSLAGRPSYNEQFF
J gene: TRBJ2-5; clone size: -; D gene: -; V gene: TRBV5-1; CDR3 DNA: TGCGCCAGCACCTTTACCGACACGGAGACCCAGTACTTC; CDR3 protein: CASTFTDTETQYF
J gene: TRBJ2-7; clone size: -; D gene: -; V gene: TRBV7-2; CDR3 DNA: TGTGCCAGCAGCCCCGCCCCGCGGACTTACGAGCAGTACTTC; CDR3 protein: CASSPAPRTYEQYF
J gene: TRBJ2-6; clone size: -; D gene: TRBD1; V gene: TRBV12-3/TRBV12-4; CDR3 DNA: TGTGCCAGCAGCATAGACAGGGCTGGGGCCAACGTCCTGACTTTC; CDR3 protein: CASSIDRAGANVLTF
J gene: TRBJ2-3; clone size: -; D gene: TRBD1; V gene: TRBV7-2; CDR3 DNA: TGTGCCAGCAGCAAGGGACAGGGCCACACAGATACGCAGTATTTT; CDR3 protein: CASSKGQGHTDTQYF
J gene: TRBJ2-7; clone size: -; D gene: -; V gene: TRBV6-1; CDR3 DNA: TGTGCCAGCAGGCTAACCCACGCGGGACAGCGAGCCTACGAGCAGTACTTC; CDR3 protein: CASRLTHAGQRAYEQYF
J gene: TRBJ2-7; clone size: -; D gene: -; V gene: TRBV5-6; CDR3 DNA: TGTGCCAGCAGCTTGAACCGGGACCCTCGTAAGGAGCAGTACTTC; CDR3 protein: CASSLNRDPRKEQYF
J gene: TRBJ2-7; clone size: -; D gene: -; V gene: TRBV7-2; CDR3 DNA: TGTGCCAGCAGCTTAGTAAGACGGGAACGCGAGCAGTACTTC; CDR3 protein: CASSLVRREREQYF
J gene: TRBJ1-5; clone size: -; D gene: TRBD1; V gene: TRBV2; CDR3 DNA: TGTGCCAACACCGAATTCGGACAGGGTCAACAGCCCCAGCATTTT; CDR3 protein: CANTEFGQGQQPQHF
J gene: TRBJ2-1; clone size: -; D gene: -; V gene: TRBV4-2; CDR3 DNA: TGTGCCAGCAGCCAAGCTGGCCCTAGGGGCAATGAGCAGTTCTTC; CDR3 protein: CASSQAGPRGNEQFF
J gene: TRBJ2-1; clone size: -; D gene: TRBD2; V gene: TRBV29-1; CDR3 DNA: TGCAGCGTTGTGGGGGGGACGACCTACAATGAGCAGTTCTTC; CDR3 protein: CSVVGGTTYNEQFF
J gene: TRBJ2-2; clone size: -; D gene: -; V gene: TRBV29-1; CDR3 DNA: TGCAGCGGGTATAAGTACACCGGGGAGCTGTTTTTT; CDR3 protein: CSGYKYTGELFF
J gene: TRBJ2-1; clone size: few; D gene: -; V gene: TRBV7-8; CDR3 DNA: TGTGCCAGCAGCAGACGACGGGGTTTCTACAATGAGCAGTTCTTC; CDR3 protein: CASSRRRGFYNEQFF
J gene: TRBJ1-2; clone size: few; D gene: -; V gene: TRBV6-5; CDR3 DNA: TGTGCCAGCAGTTACGGTAATAACTATGGCTACACCTTC; CDR3 protein: CASSYGNNYGYTF
J gene: TRBJ2-3; clone size: -; D gene: -; V gene: TRBV11-2; CDR3 DNA: TGTGCCAGCAGCTTAAGTACTAGAGTTGATACGCAGTATTTT; CDR3 protein: CASSLSTRVDTQYF
J gene: TRBJ2-7; clone size: few; D gene: -; V gene: TRBV7-2; CDR3 DNA: TGTGCCAGCAGCCCACAAAGCGGCCTAGGGTACAATGAGCAGTACTTC; CDR3 protein: CASSPQSGLGYNEQYF
J gene: TRBJ2-3; clone size: -; D gene: -; V gene: TRBV20-1; CDR3 DNA: TGCAGTGCTAAGTGGGTGGGCACAGATACGCAGTATTTT; CDR3 protein: CSAKWVGTDTQYF
J gene: TRBJ1-1; clone size: -; D gene: -; V gene: TRBV7-2; CDR3 DNA: TGTGCCAGCGGCCCACTCCTGGGGGGGTCCACTGAAGCTTTCTTT; CDR3 protein: CASGPLLGGSTEAFF
J gene: TRBJ2-1; clone size: -; D gene: -; V gene: TRBV28; CDR3 DNA: TGTGCCAGCAGTCGTTACAATGAGCGGTTCTTC; CDR3 protein: CASSRYNERFF
J gene: TRBJ2-7; clone size: -; D gene: -; V gene: TRBV28; CDR3 DNA: TGTGCCACCAAGGGCGTGAACTACGAGCAGTACTTC; CDR3 protein: CATKGVNYEQYF
J gene: TRBJ2-3; clone size: few; D gene: TRBD2; V gene: TRBV20-1; CDR3 DNA: TGCAGTGCTAGACGGTTGGATTGGCGGGAGGGAGAGACAGATACGCAGTATTTT; CDR3 protein: CSARRLDWREGETDTQYF
J gene: TRBJ2-2; clone size: -; D gene: -; V gene: TRBV29-1; CDR3 DNA: TGCAGCGTTGATGCGGGAAGGGACACCGGGGAGCTGTTTTTT; CDR3 protein: CSVDAGRDTGELFF
J gene: TRBJ1-2; clone size: -; D gene: -; V gene: TRBV4-1; CDR3 DNA: TGCGCCAGCAGCCCAAGAAGGACAGAGCATGGCTACACCTTC; CDR3 protein: CASSPRRTEHGYTF
J gene: TRBJ1-1; clone size: few; D gene: -; V gene: TRBV7-9; CDR3 DNA: TGTGCCAGCAGCCTCTCATTAGGAAGCACTGAAGCTTTCTTT; CDR3 protein: CASSLSLGSTEAFF
J gene: TRBJ2-7; clone size: few; D gene: TRBD2; V gene: TRBV12-3/TRBV12-4; CDR3 DNA: TGTGCCAGCAGTCCCACCATCGGACTAGCGGGGGGGAGATCCTACGAGCAGTACTTC; CDR3 protein: CASSPTIGLAGGRSYEQYF
J gene: TRBJ2-2; clone size: -; D gene: -; V gene: TRBV20-1; CDR3 DNA: TGCAGTGCTAGCCCCACCGGGGAGCTGTTTTTT; CDR3 protein: CSASPTGELFF
J gene: TRBJ1-2; clone size: few; D gene: -; V gene: TRBV29-1; CDR3 DNA: TGCAGCGTTGCGGGACGGATGGCCTCTGGCTACACCTTC; CDR3 protein: CSVAGRMASGYTF
J gene: TRBJ2-7; clone size: -; D gene: -; V gene: TRBV20-1; CDR3 DNA: TGCAGTGCCGAGGGACGGAGCTCCTACAATGAGCAGTACTTC; CDR3 protein: CSAEGRSSYNEQYF
J gene: TRBJ1-1; clone size: -; D gene: -; V gene: TRBV13; CDR3 DNA: TGTGCCAGCAGCTTCTGGAGAACTGAAGCTTTCTTT; CDR3 protein: CASSFWRTEAFF
J gene: TRBJ2-7; clone size: few; D gene: -; V gene: TRBV2; CDR3 DNA: TGTGCCAGCCAACTAGTGAGCTCCTACGAGCAGTACTTC; CDR3 protein: CASQLVSSYEQYF
J gene: TRBJ2-7; clone size: -; D gene: TRBD2; V gene: TRBV6-5; CDR3 DNA: TGTGCCAGCAGTTACCAGCCAGGCGGGGGATACGAGCAGTACTTC; CDR3 protein: CASSYQPGGGYEQYF
J gene: TRBJ2-5; clone size: -; D gene: -; V gene: TRBV7-9; CDR3 DNA: TGTGCCAGCAGCATTAGCCTTGAGCAGTACTTC; CDR3 protein: CASSISLEQYF
J gene: TRBJ2-5; clone size: once; D gene: TRBD2; V gene: TRBV28; CDR3 DNA: TGTGCCACGGCTAGCGGGAGTGGGGAGACCCAGTACTTC; CDR3 protein: CATASGSGETQYF